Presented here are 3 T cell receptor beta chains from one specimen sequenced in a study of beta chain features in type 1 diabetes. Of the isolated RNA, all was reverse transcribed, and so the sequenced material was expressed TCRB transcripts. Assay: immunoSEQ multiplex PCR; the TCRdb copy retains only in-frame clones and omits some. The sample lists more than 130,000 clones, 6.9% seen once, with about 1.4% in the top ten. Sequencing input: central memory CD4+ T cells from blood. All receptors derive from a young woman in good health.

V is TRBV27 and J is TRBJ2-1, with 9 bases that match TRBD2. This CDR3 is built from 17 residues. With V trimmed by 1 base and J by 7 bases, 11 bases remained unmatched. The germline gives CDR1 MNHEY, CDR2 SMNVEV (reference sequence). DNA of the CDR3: TGTGCCAGCAGTTTATATAGTCGCGGGAGGGCTGCAAATGAGCAGTTCTTC. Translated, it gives CASSLYSRGRAANEQFF.

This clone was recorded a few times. Here the CDR3 reads CASSTPDLAGSSYEQYF. In DNA, the CDR3 is TGTGCCAGCAGCACGCCGGACTTAGCGGGAAGCTCCTACGAGCAGTACTTC. The rearrangement uses TRBV5-4 and TRBJ2-7; 8 bases agree with TRBD2. This CDR3 spans 17 amino acids. Unmatched junction bases numbered 12, after V lost 4 bases and J lost 0 bases. The germline CDR1 and CDR2 sequences are SGHNT and YYREEE (reference sequence).

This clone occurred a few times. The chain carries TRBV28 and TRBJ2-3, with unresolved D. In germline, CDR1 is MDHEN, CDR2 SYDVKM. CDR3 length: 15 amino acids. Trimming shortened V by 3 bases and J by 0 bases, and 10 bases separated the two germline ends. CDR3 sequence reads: CASSFGGISTDTQYF. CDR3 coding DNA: TGTGCCAGCAGTTTCGGCGGAATAAGCACAGATACGCAGTATTTT.